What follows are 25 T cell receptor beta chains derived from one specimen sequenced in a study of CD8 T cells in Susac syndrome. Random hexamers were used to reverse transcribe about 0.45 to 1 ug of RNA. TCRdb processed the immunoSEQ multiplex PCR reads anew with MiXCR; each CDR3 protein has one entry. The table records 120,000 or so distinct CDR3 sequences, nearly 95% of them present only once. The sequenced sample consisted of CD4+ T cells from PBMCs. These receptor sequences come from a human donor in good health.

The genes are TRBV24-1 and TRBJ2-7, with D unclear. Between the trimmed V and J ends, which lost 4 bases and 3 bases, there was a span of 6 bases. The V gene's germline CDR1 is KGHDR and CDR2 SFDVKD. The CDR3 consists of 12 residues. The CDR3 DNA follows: TGTGCCACCAGTGAAAATAGCTACGAGCAGTACTTC. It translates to CATSENSYEQYF.

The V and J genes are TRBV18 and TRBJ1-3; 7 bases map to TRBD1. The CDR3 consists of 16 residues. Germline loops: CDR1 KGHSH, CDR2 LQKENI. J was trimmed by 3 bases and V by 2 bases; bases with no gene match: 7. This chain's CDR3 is CASSPSTGTFGNTIYF. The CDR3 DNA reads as TGTGCCAGCTCACCATCGACAGGGACTTTTGGAAACACCATATATTTT.

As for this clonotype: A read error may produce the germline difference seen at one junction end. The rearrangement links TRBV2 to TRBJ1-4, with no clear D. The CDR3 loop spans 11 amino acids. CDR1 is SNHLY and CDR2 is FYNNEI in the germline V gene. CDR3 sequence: CASSEFEKPFF. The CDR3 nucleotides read TGTGCCAGCAGTGAGTTTGAAAAACCGTTTTTT. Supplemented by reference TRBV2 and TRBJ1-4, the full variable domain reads EPEVTQTPSHQVTQMGQEVILRCVPISNHLYFYWYRQILGQKVEFLVSFYNNEISEKSEIFDDQFSVERPDGSNFTLKIRSTKLEDSAMYFCASSEFEKPFFGSGTQLSVL.

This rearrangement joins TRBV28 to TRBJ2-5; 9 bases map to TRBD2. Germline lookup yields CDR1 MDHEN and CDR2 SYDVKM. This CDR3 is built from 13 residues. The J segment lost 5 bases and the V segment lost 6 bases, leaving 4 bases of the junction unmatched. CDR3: CASSPAGGETQYF. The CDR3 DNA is TGTGCCAGCAGCCCCGCGGGGGGGGAGACCCAGTACTTC.

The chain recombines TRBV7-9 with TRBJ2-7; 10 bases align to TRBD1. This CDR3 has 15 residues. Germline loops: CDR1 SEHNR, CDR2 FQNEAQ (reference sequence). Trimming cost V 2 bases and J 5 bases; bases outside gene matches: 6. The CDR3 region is CASSLFGDRGDEQYF. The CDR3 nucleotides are TGTGCCAGCAGCTTATTTGGGGACAGGGGTGACGAGCAGTACTTC.

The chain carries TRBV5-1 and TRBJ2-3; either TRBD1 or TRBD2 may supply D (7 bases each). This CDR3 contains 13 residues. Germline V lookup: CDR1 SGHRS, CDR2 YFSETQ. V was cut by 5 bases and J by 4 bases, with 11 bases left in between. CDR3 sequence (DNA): TGCGCCAGCAGTCCAGGGGGGGCAGATACGCAGTATTTT. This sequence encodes CASSPGGADTQYF.

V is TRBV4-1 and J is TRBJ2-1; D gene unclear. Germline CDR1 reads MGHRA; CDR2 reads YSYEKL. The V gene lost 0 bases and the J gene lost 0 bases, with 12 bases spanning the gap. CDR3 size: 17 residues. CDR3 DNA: TGCGCCAGCAGCCAAGATTCAGGCTGGCCCTCCTACAATGAGCAGTTCTTC. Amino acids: CASSQDSGWPSYNEQFF.

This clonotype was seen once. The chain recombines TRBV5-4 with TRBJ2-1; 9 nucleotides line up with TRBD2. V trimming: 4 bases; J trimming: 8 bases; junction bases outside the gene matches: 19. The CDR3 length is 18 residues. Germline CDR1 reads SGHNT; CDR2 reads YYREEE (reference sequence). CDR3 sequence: CASSAPGLAGRGPHEQFF. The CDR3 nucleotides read TGTGCCAGCAGCGCCCCTGGCCTAGCGGGACGGGGCCCACATGAGCAGTTCTTC.

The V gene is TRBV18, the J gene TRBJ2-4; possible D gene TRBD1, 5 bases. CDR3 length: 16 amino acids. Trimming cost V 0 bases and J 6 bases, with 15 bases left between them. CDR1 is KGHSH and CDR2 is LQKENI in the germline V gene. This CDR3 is CASSPPGLQQANIQYF. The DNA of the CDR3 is TGTGCCAGCTCACCACCGGGGTTGCAACAGGCAAACATTCAGTACTTC.

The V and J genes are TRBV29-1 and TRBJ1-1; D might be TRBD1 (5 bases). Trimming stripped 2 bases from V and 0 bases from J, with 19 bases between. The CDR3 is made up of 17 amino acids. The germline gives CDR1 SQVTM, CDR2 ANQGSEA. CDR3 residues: CSVEIRQGGRMNTEAFF. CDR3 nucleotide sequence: TGCAGCGTTGAAATTAGGCAGGGCGGGAGAATGAACACTGAAGCTTTCTTT.

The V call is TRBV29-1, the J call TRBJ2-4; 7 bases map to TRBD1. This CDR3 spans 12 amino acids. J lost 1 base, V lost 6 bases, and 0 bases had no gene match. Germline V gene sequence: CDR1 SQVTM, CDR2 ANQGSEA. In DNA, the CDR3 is TGCAGCGTACAGGGGGCCAAAAACATTCAGTACTTC. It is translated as CSVQGAKNIQYF.

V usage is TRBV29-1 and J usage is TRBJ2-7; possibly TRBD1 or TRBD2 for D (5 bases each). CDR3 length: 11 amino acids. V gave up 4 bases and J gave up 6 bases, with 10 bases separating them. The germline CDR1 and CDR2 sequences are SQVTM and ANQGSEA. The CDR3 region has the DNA TGCAGCGTTGGAGGGGAACGCGAGCAGTACTTC. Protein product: CSVGGEREQYF.

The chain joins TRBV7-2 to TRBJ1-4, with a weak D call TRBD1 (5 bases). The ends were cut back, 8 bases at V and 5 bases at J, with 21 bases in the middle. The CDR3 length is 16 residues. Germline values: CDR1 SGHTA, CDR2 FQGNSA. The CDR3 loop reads CASGWGDGGGNEKLFF. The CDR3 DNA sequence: TGTGCCAGCGGCTGGGGGGACGGTGGAGGGAATGAAAAACTGTTTTTT.

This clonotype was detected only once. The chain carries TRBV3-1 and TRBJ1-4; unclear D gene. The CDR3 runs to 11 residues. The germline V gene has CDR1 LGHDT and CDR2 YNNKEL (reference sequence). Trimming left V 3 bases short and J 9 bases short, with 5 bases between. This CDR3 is CASSQAKKLFF. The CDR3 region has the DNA TGTGCCAGCAGCCAGGCAAAAAAACTGTTTTTT.

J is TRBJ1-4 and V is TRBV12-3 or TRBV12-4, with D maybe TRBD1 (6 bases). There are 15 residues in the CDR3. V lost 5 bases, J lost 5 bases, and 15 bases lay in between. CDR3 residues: CASSLRGGLNEKLFF. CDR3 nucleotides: TGTGCCAGCAGTCTTCGGGGGGGCCTAAATGAAAAACTGTTTTTT.

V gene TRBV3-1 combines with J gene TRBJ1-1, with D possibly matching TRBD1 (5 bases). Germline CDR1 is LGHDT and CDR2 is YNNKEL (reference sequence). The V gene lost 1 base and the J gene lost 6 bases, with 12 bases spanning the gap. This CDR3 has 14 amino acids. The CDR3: CASSQGGAVSEAFF. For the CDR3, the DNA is TGTGCCAGCAGCCAAGGTGGGGCGGTGTCTGAAGCTTTCTTT.

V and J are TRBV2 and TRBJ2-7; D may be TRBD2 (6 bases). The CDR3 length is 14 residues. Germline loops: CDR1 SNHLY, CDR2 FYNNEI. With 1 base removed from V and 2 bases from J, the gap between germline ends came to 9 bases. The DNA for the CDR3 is TGTGCCAGCAGTGAAGGGGGCGGGACCTACGAGCAGTACTTC. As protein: CASSEGGGTYEQYF.

For the CDR3, the DNA is TGTGCCAGTATTAATCGGGAGGCCACTGAAGCTTTCTTT. Residues: CASINREATEAFF. This chain connects TRBV19 to TRBJ1-1; D call uncertain. CDR1 is LNHDA and CDR2 is SQIVND in the germline V gene (reference sequence). Trimming pared 7 bases from V and 4 bases from J, leaving 13 bases between. The CDR3 spans 13 residues.

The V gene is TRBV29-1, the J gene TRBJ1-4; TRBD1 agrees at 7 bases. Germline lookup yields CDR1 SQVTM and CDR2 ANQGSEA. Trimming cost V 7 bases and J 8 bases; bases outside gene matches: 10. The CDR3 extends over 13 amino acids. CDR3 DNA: TGCAGCGGAGGAGACAGGGTCACCGAAAAACTGTTTTTT. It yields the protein CSGGDRVTEKLFF.

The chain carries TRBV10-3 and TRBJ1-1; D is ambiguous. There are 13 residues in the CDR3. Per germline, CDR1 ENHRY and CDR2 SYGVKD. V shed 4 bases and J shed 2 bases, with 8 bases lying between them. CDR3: CAISGGVNTEAFF. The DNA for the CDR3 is TGTGCCATCAGTGGAGGAGTTAACACTGAAGCTTTCTTT.

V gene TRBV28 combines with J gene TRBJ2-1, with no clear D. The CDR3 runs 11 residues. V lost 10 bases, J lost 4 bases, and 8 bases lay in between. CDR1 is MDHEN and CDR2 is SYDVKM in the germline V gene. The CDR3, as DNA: TGTGCCACCCTCCTATACAATGAGCAGTTCTTC. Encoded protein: CATLLYNEQFF.

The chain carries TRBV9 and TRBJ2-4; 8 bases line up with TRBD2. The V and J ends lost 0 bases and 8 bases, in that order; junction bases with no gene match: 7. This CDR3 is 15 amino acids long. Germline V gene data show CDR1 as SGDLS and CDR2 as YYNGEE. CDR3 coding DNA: TGTGCCAGCAGCGTAGATTCGGGAGGGTTGGACATTCAGTACTTC. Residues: CASSVDSGGLDIQYF.

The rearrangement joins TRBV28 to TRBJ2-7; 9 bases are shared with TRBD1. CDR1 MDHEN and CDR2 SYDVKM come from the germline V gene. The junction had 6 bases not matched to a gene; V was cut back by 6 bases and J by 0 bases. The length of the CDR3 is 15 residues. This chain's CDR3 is CASSSQGAGSYEQYF. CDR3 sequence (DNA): TGTGCCAGCAGCTCACAGGGGGCGGGCTCCTACGAGCAGTACTTC.

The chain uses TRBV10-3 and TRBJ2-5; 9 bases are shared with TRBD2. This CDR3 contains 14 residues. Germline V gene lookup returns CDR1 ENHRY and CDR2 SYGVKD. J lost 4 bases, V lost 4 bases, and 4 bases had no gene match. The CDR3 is CAISAGGRAETQYF. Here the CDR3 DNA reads TGTGCCATCAGTGCGGGCGGGAGGGCAGAGACCCAGTACTTC.

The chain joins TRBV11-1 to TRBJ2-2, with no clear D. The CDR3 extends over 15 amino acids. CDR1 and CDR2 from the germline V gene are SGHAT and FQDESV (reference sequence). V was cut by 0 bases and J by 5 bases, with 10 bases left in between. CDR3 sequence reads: CASSLALGLTGELFF. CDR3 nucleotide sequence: TGTGCCAGCAGCTTAGCACTGGGATTAACCGGGGAGCTGTTTTTT.